Listed below are T cell receptor beta chains from one sample, sequenced in a study of Ad26.COV2.S vaccination and SARS-CoV-2 variants. TCRdb keeps only in-frame clones here, not all; method: immunoSEQ multiplex PCR. Here the sample spans about 350,000 clones, about 91% being singletons. The sample in question was peripheral blood, obtained after recovery from COVID-19. The receptors come from a human donor who had recovered from COVID-19. CDR3s include the opening cysteine and the closing phenylalanine or tryptophan. D genes are given only for firm matches. Where a row states a size, it is once, few, many or the class of an expanded clone; other rows omit it.

CDR3 DNA,CDR3 protein,clone size,V gene,D gene,CDR3 length,J gene
TGTGCCAGCTCACCAGGTACAGGGGGCGCGTATGGCTACACCTTC,CASSPGTGGAYGYTF,.,TRBV18,TRBD1,15,TRBJ1-2
TGCGCCAGCAGCCAAGGACAGGGGGGCTCCTACGAGCAGTACTTC,CASSQGQGGSYEQYF,.,TRBV4-1,TRBD1,15,TRBJ2-7
TGTGCCAGTAGTATAGCCCGTACTTATCACGAGCAGTACTTC,CASSIARTYHEQYF,.,TRBV19,.,14,TRBJ2-7
TGTGCCAGCAGCCAAATGCGGGGGACTGAAGCTTTCTTT,CASSQMRGTEAFF,.,TRBV3-1/TRBV3-2,.,13,TRBJ1-1
TGTGCCAGCACGACTAGCTCCCTTAACAATGAGCAGTTCTTC,CASTTSSLNNEQFF,.,TRBV6-6,TRBD2,14,TRBJ2-1
TGTGCCAGCAGTTCTCCCGCCGGTGAGCAGTTCTTC,CASSSPAGEQFF,.,TRBV6-6,.,12,TRBJ2-1
TGTGCCAGCAGTGAGGGGGACATGAACACCGGGGAGCTGTTTTTT,CASSEGDMNTGELFF,few,TRBV6-4,.,15,TRBJ2-2
TGTGCCAGCAGCCTGGGGCAGAGCTTACCAACGAACACTGAAGCTTTCTTT,CASSLGQSLPTNTEAFF,.,TRBV5-4,.,17,TRBJ1-1
TGTGCCAGCAGCAAGGAATCCGGGACGGATAACAATGAGCAGTTCTTC,CASSKESGTDNNEQFF,.,TRBV9,.,16,TRBJ2-1
TGCGCCAGCAGCTTAAAAGATATCACTGAAGCTTTCTTT,CASSLKDITEAFF,.,TRBV5-1,.,13,TRBJ1-1
TGTGCCAGCACCCCCCTGTACGGCACTGAAGCTTTCTTT,CASTPLYGTEAFF,.,TRBV6-5,.,13,TRBJ1-1
TGTGCCAGCAGCCTACGACTAGCGGAGATCTCCCAAGAGACCCAGTACTTC,CASSLRLAEISQETQYF,.,TRBV3-1/TRBV3-2,TRBD2,17,TRBJ2-5
TGTGCCGCACTAGGCGATTCCTACGAGCAGTACTTC,CAALGDSYEQYF,once,TRBV6-5,.,12,TRBJ2-7
TGTGCCATCAGCAGGGGGACGAGCGAGCAGTACTTC,CAISRGTSEQYF,.,TRBV10-3,TRBD1,12,TRBJ2-7
TGTGCCAGCAGCGTAGGAGGGAGGGAGACCCAGTACTTC,CASSVGGRETQYF,.,TRBV9,.,13,TRBJ2-5
TGTGCCAGCAGCGTAGTTAGCACCGGGGAGCTGTTTTTT,CASSVVSTGELFF,.,TRBV9,.,13,TRBJ2-2
TGTGCCAGCAGTGAAATTCAGTTACTTAATGAAAAACTGTTTTTT,CASSEIQLLNEKLFF,.,TRBV2,.,15,TRBJ1-4
TGTGCCAGCAGCTCGACAGGGTATAGCACAGATACGCAGTATTTT,CASSSTGYSTDTQYF,.,TRBV6-5,TRBD1,15,TRBJ2-3
TGTGCCAGCCGGGCTCGGGGGCCAGTCACAGATACGCAGTATTTT,CASRARGPVTDTQYF,.,TRBV11-2,.,15,TRBJ2-3
TGTGCCAGCAGAACAGGGGGGGATGGCTACACCTTC,CASRTGGDGYTF,.,TRBV2,TRBD1,12,TRBJ1-2
TGTGCCAGCAGTTACTCGGTAACCGGGACCTTTTACGAGCAGTACTTC,CASSYSVTGTFYEQYF,once,TRBV6-2/TRBV6-3,.,16,TRBJ2-7
TGCGCCAGCAGCCAAGGGCAGTCTAACTATGGCTACACCTTC,CASSQGQSNYGYTF,.,TRBV4-1,.,14,TRBJ1-2
TGTGCAAGTCGCTTAGGGATTCTTCGGGACAGGAGACTCACAGATACGCAGTATTTT,CASRLGILRDRRLTDTQYF,.,TRBV12-2,.,19,TRBJ2-3
TGTGCCAGCAGCTTATTGGCGGGGAACACAGATACGCAGTATTTT,CASSLLAGNTDTQYF,.,TRBV11-2,.,15,TRBJ2-3
TGTGCCAGCAGCTCCCGGGGGGGGCCGCCAGATACGCAGTATTTT,CASSSRGGPPDTQYF,.,TRBV5-4,TRBD2,15,TRBJ2-3
TGCAGCGTCGGGAAAGGGCTAGGCGGAGACCAAGAGACCCAGTACTTC,CSVGKGLGGDQETQYF,.,TRBV29-1,.,16,TRBJ2-5
TGCGCCAGCAGCCAACAACCTCAGGGGCCACTTGAAGCTTTCTTT,CASSQQPQGPLEAFF,.,TRBV4-3,.,15,TRBJ1-1
TGTGCCAGCACACATCCCAGGGAGACAAACTACGAGCAGTACTTC,CASTHPRETNYEQYF,.,TRBV6-5,.,15,TRBJ2-7
TGTGCCAGCAGCTTTTCCCAGGTGCGGGTGCCCCAGCATTTT,CASSFSQVRVPQHF,.,TRBV7-2,.,14,TRBJ1-5
TGTGCCAGCAGCGTAAGGACGGGGGGCCCGTACAATGAGCAGTTCTTC,CASSVRTGGPYNEQFF,.,TRBV9,.,16,TRBJ2-1
TGTGCCAGCAGCAACCGGGACAGGGGAGGAGAGACCCAGTACTTC,CASSNRDRGGETQYF,.,TRBV5-4,TRBD1,15,TRBJ2-5
TGTGCCAGCAGCGCGGGACCAACACCCTCCGGGGCCAACGTCCTGACTTTC,CASSAGPTPSGANVLTF,once,TRBV11-3,.,17,TRBJ2-6
TGTGCCAGCAGTGCACAGTGGCGGGGGCAGCGCTTGAATTCACCCCTCCACTTT,CASSAQWRGQRLNSPLHF,.,TRBV6-1,.,18,TRBJ1-6
TGTGCCAGCAGTGAGCAGGGGAAAGCTTTCTTT,CASSEQGKAFF,.,TRBV25-1,.,11,TRBJ1-1
TGTGCCAGCAGCTTGTATCAACTCACCGGGGAGCTGTTTTTT,CASSLYQLTGELFF,.,TRBV5-4,.,14,TRBJ2-2
TGTGCCGCCTTCAGGGGTAGTGGAACTGAAGCTTTCTTT,CAAFRGSGTEAFF,.,TRBV6-6,.,13,TRBJ1-1
TGTGCCAGCAGTTACCCGGCAGGGGATGGGAGAAGCACAGATACGCAGTATTTT,CASSYPAGDGRSTDTQYF,.,TRBV6-2/TRBV6-3,.,18,TRBJ2-3
TGTGCCAGCAGCTTAGTATTCAGGGGCGATGGCTACACCTTC,CASSLVFRGDGYTF,.,TRBV11-2,.,14,TRBJ1-2
TGCGCCAGCGGTAGCGGGGGGTCCTACAATGAGCAGTTCTTC,CASGSGGSYNEQFF,.,TRBV5-1,TRBD2,14,TRBJ2-1
TGTGCCAGCAGTCACATTCCCAATTCACCCCTCCACTTT,CASSHIPNSPLHF,once,TRBV5-6,.,13,TRBJ1-6
TGCGCCAGCAGCCCACCACAGGGGAACACTGAAGCTTTCTTT,CASSPPQGNTEAFF,.,TRBV5-1,.,14,TRBJ1-1
TGCGCCAGCAGCCACTTCGGGGCAACTAACACTGAAGCTTTCTTT,CASSHFGATNTEAFF,.,TRBV4-1,.,15,TRBJ1-1
TGCGCCAGCAGCCTCCTGACAGGGAATACTGAAGCTTTCTTT,CASSLLTGNTEAFF,.,TRBV5-1,TRBD1,14,TRBJ1-1
TGTGCCAGCAGCGTAGGGGGGGTTGGCACAGATACGCAGTATTTT,CASSVGGVGTDTQYF,.,TRBV9,.,15,TRBJ2-3
TGTGCCAGCAAGATTGGGTTTTCAGCTTTCTTT,CASKIGFSAFF,.,TRBV5-8,.,11,TRBJ1-1
TGTGCCAGTAGAAGCAACCCGGGACAGGTACATACCCAGCATTTT,CASRSNPGQVHTQHF,few,TRBV19,TRBD1,15,TRBJ1-5
TGTGCCAGCAGCGTAGGAGGGACAGGGAACACTGAAGCTTTCTTT,CASSVGGTGNTEAFF,.,TRBV9,TRBD1,15,TRBJ1-1
TGTGCCAGCAGCTCCGGGACAGGTTACGAGCAGTACTTC,CASSSGTGYEQYF,.,TRBV6-5,TRBD1,13,TRBJ2-7